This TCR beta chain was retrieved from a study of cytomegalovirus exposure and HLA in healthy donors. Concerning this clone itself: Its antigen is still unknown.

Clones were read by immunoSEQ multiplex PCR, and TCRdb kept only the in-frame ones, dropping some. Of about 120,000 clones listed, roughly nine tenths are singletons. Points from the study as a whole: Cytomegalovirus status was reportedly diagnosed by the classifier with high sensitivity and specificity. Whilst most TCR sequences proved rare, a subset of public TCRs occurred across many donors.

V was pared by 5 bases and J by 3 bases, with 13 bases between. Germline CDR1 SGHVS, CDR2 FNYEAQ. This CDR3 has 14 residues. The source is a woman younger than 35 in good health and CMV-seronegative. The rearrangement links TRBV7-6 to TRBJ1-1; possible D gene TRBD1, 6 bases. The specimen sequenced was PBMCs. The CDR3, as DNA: TGTGCCAGCAGCCCCCGGACAGCGGACACTGAAGCTTTCTTT. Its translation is CASSPRTADTEAFF. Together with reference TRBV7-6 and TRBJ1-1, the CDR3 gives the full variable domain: GAGVSQSPRYKVTKRGQDVALRCDPISGHVSLYWYRQALGQGPEFLTYFNYEAQQDKSGLPNDRFSAERPEGSISTLTIQRTEQRDSAMYRCASSPRTADTEAFFGQGTRLTVV.